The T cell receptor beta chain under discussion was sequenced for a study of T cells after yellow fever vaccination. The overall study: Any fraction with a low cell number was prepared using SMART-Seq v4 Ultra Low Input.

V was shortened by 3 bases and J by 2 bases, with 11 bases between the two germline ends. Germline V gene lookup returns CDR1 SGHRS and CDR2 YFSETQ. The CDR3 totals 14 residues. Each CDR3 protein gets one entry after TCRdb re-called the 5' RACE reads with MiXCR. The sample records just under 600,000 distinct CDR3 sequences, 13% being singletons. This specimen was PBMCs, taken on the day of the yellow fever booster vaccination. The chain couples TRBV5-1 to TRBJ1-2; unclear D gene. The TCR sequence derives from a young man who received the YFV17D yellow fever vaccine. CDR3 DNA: TGCGCCAGCAGCTCCGGGGTATCGAACTATGGCTACACCTTC. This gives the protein CASSSGVSNYGYTF.